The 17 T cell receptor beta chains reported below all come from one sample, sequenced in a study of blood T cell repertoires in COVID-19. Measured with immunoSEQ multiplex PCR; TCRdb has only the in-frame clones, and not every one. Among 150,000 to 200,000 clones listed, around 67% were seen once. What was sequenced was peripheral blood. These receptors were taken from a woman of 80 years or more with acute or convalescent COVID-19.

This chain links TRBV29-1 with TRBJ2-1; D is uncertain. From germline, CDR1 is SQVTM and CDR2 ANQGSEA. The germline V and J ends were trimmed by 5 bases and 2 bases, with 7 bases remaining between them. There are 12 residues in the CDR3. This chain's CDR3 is CSVSSAYNEQFF. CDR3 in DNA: TGCAGCGTTAGTTCGGCCTACAATGAGCAGTTCTTC.

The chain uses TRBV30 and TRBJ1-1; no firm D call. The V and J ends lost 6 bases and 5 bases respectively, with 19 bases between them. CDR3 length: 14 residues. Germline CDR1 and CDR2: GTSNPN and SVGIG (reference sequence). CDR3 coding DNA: TGTGCCTGCTTTCCTTGGTCAGGAGGGACTGAAGCTTTCTTT. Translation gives CACFPWSGGTEAFF.

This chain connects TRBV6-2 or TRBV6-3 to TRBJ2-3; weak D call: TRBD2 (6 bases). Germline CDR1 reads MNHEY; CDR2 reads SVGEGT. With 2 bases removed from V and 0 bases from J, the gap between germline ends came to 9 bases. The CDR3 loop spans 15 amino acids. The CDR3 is CASSYGLASTDTQYF. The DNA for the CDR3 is TGTGCCAGCAGTTACGGGCTAGCGAGCACAGATACGCAGTATTTT.

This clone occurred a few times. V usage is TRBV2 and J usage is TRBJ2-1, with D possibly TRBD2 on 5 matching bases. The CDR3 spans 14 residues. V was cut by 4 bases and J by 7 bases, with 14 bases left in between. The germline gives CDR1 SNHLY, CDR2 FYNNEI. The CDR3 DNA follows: TGTGCCAGCAGTGCCGAGGGAGTGTGGAATGAGCAGTTCTTC. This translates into CASSAEGVWNEQFF.

CDR3 DNA sequence: TGTGCCAGCAGTGTTCGACACCTGGATGAGCAGTTCTTC. Translation gives CASSVRHLDEQFF. This chain links TRBV6-4 with TRBJ2-1; D is unclear. The CDR3 sequence is 13 residues long. CDR1 MRHNA and CDR2 SNTAGT come from the germline V gene. V dropped 4 bases and J dropped 8 bases, with 12 bases sitting between them.

CDR3 nucleotides: TGTGCCAGCAGCGTAAGGGAGCGAGGCAATCAGCCCCAGCATTTT. Residues: CASSVRERGNQPQHF. The V and J genes are TRBV9 and TRBJ1-5; D gene uncertain. Deletions cut 1 base from V and 2 bases from J, with 10 bases between. CDR1 and CDR2 from the germline V gene are SGDLS and YYNGEE. CDR3 length: 15 amino acids.

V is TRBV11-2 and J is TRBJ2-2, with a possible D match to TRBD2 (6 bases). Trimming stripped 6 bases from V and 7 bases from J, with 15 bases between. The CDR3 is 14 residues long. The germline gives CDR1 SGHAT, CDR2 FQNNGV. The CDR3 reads CASSPGIAVGELFF. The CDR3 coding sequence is TGTGCCAGCAGTCCAGGGATAGCGGTCGGGGAGCTGTTTTTT. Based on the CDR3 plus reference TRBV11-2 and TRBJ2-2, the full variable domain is EAGVAQSPRYKIIEKRQSVAFWCNPISGHATLYWYQQILGQGPKLLIQFQNNGVVDDSQLPKDRFSAERLKGVDSTLKIQPAKLEDSAVYLCASSPGIAVGELFFGEGSRLTVL.

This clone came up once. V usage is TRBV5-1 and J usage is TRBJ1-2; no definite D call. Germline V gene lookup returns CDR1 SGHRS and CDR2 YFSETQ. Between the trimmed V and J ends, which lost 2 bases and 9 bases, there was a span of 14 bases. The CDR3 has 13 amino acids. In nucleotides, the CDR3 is TGCGCCAGCAGCTTAGGAGGGCTCTGGAGCTACACCTTC. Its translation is CASSLGGLWSYTF.

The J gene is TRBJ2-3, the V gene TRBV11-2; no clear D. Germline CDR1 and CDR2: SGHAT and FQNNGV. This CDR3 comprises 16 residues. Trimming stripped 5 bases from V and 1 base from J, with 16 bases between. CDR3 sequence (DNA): TGTGCCAGCAGCCCCTCCTCTGAGCGCCGCACAGATACGCAGTATTTT. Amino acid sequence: CASSPSSERRTDTQYF.

The CDR3 bases are TGTGCCTGGAGTGTAGGAAGCGCTACAAACAATGAGCAGTTCTTC. Protein sequence: CAWSVGSATNNEQFF. The rearrangement joins TRBV30 to TRBJ2-1, with unresolved D. Germline V gene sequence: CDR1 GTSNPN, CDR2 SVGIG (reference sequence). This CDR3 is 15 amino acids long. With 0 bases removed from V and 5 bases from J, the gap between germline ends came to 14 bases. Complete variable domain (other parts from reference TRBV30 and TRBJ2-1): SQTIHQWPATLVQPVGSPLSLECTVEGTSNPNLYWYRQAAGRGLQLLFYSVGIGQISSEVPQNLSASRPQDRQFILSSKKLLLSDSGFYLCAWSVGSATNNEQFFGPGTRLTVL.

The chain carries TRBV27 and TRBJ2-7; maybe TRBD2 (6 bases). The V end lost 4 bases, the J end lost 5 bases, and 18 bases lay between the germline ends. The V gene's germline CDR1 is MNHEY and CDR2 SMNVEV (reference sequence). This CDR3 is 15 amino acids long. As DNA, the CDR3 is TGTGCCAGCAGTTCCGGGACGCCCGGGACTCACGAGCAGTACTTC. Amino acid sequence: CASSSGTPGTHEQYF.

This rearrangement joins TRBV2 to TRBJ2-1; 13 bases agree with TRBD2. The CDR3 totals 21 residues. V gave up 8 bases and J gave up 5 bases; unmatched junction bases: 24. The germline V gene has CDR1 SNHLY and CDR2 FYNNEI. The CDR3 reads CASRGTGLPTRLAGGDNEQFF. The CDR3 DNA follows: TGTGCCAGCCGCGGGACGGGCCTTCCCACTAGACTAGCGGGAGGTGACAATGAGCAGTTCTTC.

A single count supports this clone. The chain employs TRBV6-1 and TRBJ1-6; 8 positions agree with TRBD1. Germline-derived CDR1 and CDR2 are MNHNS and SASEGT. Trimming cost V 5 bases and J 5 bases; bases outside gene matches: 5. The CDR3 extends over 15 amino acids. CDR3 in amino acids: CASSLGQADNSPLHF. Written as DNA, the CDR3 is TGTGCCAGCAGTCTGGGACAGGCCGATAATTCACCCCTCCACTTT.

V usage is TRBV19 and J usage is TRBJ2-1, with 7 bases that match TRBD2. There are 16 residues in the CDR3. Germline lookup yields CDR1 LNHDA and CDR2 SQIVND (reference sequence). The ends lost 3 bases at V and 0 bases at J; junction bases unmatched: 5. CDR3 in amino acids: CASSISGSSSYNEQFF. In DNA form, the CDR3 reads TGTGCCAGTAGTATTAGCGGGTCTAGCTCCTACAATGAGCAGTTCTTC.

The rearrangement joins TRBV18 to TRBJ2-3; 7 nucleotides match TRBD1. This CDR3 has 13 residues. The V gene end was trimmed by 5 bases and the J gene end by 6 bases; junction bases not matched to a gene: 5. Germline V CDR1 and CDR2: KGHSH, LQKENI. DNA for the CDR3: TGTGCCAGCTCAACAACACAGGGGGATACGCAGTATTTT. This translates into CASSTTQGDTQYF.

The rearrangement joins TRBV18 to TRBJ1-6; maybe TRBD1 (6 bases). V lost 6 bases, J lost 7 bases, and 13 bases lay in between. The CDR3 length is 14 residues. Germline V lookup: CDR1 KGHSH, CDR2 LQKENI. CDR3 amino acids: CASSLEGENSPLHF. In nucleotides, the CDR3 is TGTGCCAGCTCCCTCGAGGGGGAGAATTCACCCCTCCACTTT. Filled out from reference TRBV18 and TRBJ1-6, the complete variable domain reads NAGVMQNPRHLVRRRGQEARLRCSPMKGHSHVYWYRQLPEEGLKFMVYLQKENIIDESGMPKERFSAEFPKEGPSILRIQQVVRGDSAAYFCASSLEGENSPLHFGNGTRLTVT.

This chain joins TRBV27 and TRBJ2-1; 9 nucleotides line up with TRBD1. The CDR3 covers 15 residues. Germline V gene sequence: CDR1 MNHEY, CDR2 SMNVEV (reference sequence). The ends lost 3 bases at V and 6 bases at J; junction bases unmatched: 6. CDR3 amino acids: CASSFLPTGGNEQFF. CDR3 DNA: TGTGCCAGCAGTTTCCTTCCGACAGGGGGCAATGAGCAGTTCTTC.